The sequence of this T cell receptor (beta chain) was determined in a study of blood T cell repertoires in COVID-19. Study information: Italy, Spain and the United States were the sources of the convalescent and acute COVID-19 samples. PBMCs, B-cell-depleted T cells, or T cells provided the cDNA or gDNA that made up the material.

As processed by the authors: The authors estimated nucleated cell counts from reference gene primer amplification. Generated by immunoSEQ multiplex PCR, the TCRdb table keeps only in-frame clones and is missing some. Clone size and the V and J calls come from that table; the DNA yielded D and trimming. The top ten hold roughly 3.3% of the sample, which has about 160,000 clones, 65% to 90% seen once. The CDR3 has 13 residues. Trimming pared 3 bases from V and 2 bases from J, leaving 7 bases between. Per the germline V gene, CDR1 is LGHNT and CDR2 is FRNRAP. This clone was counted only a few times. This clonotype originated in a man aged 65 to 85 with acute or convalescent COVID-19. The specimen was peripheral blood. This chain links TRBV12-5 with TRBJ1-2; D unresolved. The CDR3: CASGFGRNYGYTF. The CDR3 DNA follows: TGTGCTAGTGGTTTTGGCAGGAACTATGGCTACACCTTC.